This paragraph reports one T cell receptor beta chain. The antigen remains unidentified. Donors, healthy HIV-negative adults, lacked recent acute infections or vaccinations. Some 30,000 T cell genomes, or roughly 180 ng DNA, went into the sorted-subset replicate PCRs. Data came from immunoSEQ multiplex PCR; TCRdb stores just in-frame clones and leaves some out. The sample yields 2 million to 3 million clones, over 85% seen once. The record originates from a study of shared clonotypes between healthy human individuals. Whole-study findings and limits: In the sorted subsets, rarefaction showed sequencing was incomplete despite large depth. Specimens sampled were limited to blood, with tissue repertoires likely differing.

The CDR3 extends over 13 amino acids. V was cut by 5 bases and J by 1 base, with 9 bases left in between. The germline CDR1 and CDR2 sequences are SGHRS and YFSETQ. Material: naive CD4+ T cells sorted from blood. Subset noted: CD45RA+ positively selected. This TCR derives from a man between 18 and 29 years old in good health. The V call is TRBV5-1, the J call TRBJ2-5; D gene unclear. CDR3 nucleotides: TGCGCCAGCAGTATTGGTCCCCAAGAGACCCAGTACTTC. Translated, it gives CASSIGPQETQYF. Combining the CDR3 with reference TRBV5-1 and TRBJ2-5 gives the whole variable domain KAGVTQTPRYLIKTRGQQVTLSCSPISGHRSVSWYQQTPGQGLQFLFEYFSETQRNKGNFPGRFSGRQFSNSRSEMNVSTLELGDSALYLCASSIGPQETQYFGPGTRLLVL.